This T cell receptor beta chain was documented in a study of T-cell memory formation after mild COVID-19. The sample holds a few counts of this clonotype. Via MiXCR, TCRdb re-called the 5' RACE reads, giving one row per CDR3 protein. This table holds under 350,000 distinct CDR3 sequences, roughly 15% found once. Trimming cost V 6 bases and J 2 bases, with 15 bases left between them. The CDR3 is 15 residues long. The sequence was obtained from a young man who had mild COVID-19 (a few samples of this study predate the infection). Cell type and time point are not known. What was sequenced was PBMCs or a T cell subset sorted from them (not recorded which). This chain links TRBV12-3 or TRBV12-4 with TRBJ2-3; no clear D. CDR3 sequence: CASRPLAPITDTQYF. DNA of the CDR3: TGTGCCAGCAGACCCCTGGCTCCTATCACAGATACGCAGTATTTT.